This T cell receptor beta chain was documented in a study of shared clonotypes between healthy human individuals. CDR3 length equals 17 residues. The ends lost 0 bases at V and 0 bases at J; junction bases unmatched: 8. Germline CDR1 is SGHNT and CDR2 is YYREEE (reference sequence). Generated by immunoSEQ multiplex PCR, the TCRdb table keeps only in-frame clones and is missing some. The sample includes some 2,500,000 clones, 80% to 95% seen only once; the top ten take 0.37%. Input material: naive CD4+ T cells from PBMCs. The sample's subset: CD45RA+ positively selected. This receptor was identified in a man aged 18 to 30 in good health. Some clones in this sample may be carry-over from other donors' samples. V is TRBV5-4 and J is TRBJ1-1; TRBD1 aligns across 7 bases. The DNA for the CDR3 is TGTGCCAGCAGCTTGGGACCAAGAACAGGGGTGAACACTGAAGCTTTCTTT. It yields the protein CASSLGPRTGVNTEAFF.